This T cell receptor (beta chain) was sequenced in a study of response to subunit inactivated influenza vaccine. Study-wide findings and caveats: Each seasonal influenza vaccination recruits few new T cells, the authors suggested.

TCRdb ran MiXCR on the RT-PCR reads and lists one entry per CDR3 protein. The sample contains 400,000 to 650,000 distinct CDR3 sequences, approximately 7.7% of which appear only once. This clonotype has ten or more counts. The antigen is unknown. The CDR3 consists of 14 residues. Germline CDR1 is SGHRS and CDR2 is YFSETQ. Trimming left V 5 bases short and J 3 bases short, with 14 bases between. The sequence was obtained from a man in his fifties or sixties who received an inactivated influenza vaccine. The rearrangement uses TRBV5-1 and TRBJ1-1; D is uncertain. The sample here was PBMCs from blood, taken 23 months after vaccination. CDR3 protein: CASRGENGDTEAFF. CDR3 nucleotides: TGCGCCAGCAGAGGCGAGAACGGGGACACTGAAGCTTTCTTT.